A selection of T cell receptor beta chains follows, all from one sample in a study of vaccination and CD4 T cells after COVID-19. MiXCR, applied by TCRdb to the PCR reads, yields one record per CDR3 protein. The sample consists of tens of thousands of distinct CDR3 sequences, around 53% of them appearing once. The starting material was CD4+ T cells from blood, obtained before SARS-CoV-2 vaccination. The receptors derive from a human donor who had recovered from COVID-19. CDR3s include the opening cysteine and the closing phenylalanine or tryptophan. A D gene is named only where the DNA matches it firmly. Clone size is stated in some rows and not others, as once, few, many or a class when expanded.

V gene	D gene	clone size	J gene	CDR3 DNA	CDR3 protein
TRBV28	NA	medium-sized	TRBJ2-5	TGTGCCAGCAGTTCTTCTCAAGAGACCCAGTACTTC	CASSSSQETQYF
TRBV30	NA	NA	TRBJ1-2	TGTGCCTGGAGTGGAAGATGGGGTAACGGGTATGGCTACACCTTC	CAWSGRWGNGYGYTF
TRBV12-3/TRBV12-4	NA	NA	TRBJ2-5	TGTGCCAGCAGTTTCTCAGGGCCAGAGACCCAGTACTTC	CASSFSGPETQYF
TRBV6-1	NA	NA	TRBJ2-7	TGTGCCAGCGCCGGGCAGGGGGGAACCTACGAGCAGTACTTC	CASAGQGGTYEQYF
TRBV6-1	NA	few	TRBJ2-7	TGTGCCAGCAGCCTAAAACAGGGAGAGGGCTACGAGCAGTACTTC	CASSLKQGEGYEQYF
TRBV19	NA	few	TRBJ1-5	TGTGCCAGTAGTATCGAGTCGAATCAGCCCCAGCATTTT	CASSIESNQPQHF
TRBV7-3	NA	NA	TRBJ1-1	TGTGCCAGCAGCAGACAGGAGAACACTGAAGCTTTCTTT	CASSRQENTEAFF
TRBV7-2	NA	few	TRBJ1-1	TGTGCCAGCAGCTTACAGCGTGACACTGAAGCTTTCTTT	CASSLQRDTEAFF
TRBV10-3	NA	few	TRBJ2-1	TGTGCCATCAGTGAGTCGGTCGGGAACTACAATGAGCAGTTCTTC	CAISESVGNYNEQFF
TRBV27	TRBD2	NA	TRBJ2-1	TGTGCCAGCAGCCTTAAAGGGACTAGCAACTGGCAGTTCTTC	CASSLKGTSNWQFF
TRBV5-1	NA	NA	TRBJ2-7	TGCGCCAGCAGCTCCGGGAGCAGGGACGGGTCCTACGAGCAGTACTTC	CASSSGSRDGSYEQYF
TRBV12-3/TRBV12-4	NA	few	TRBJ2-3	TGTGCCAGCAGTTTATACGGGCCTAGCACAGATACGCAGTATTTT	CASSLYGPSTDTQYF
TRBV4-1	TRBD2	NA	TRBJ2-3	TGCGCCAGCAGCCAAGATCTGACTAGCGGGACCACAGATACGCAGTATTTT	CASSQDLTSGTTDTQYF
TRBV6-1	NA	NA	TRBJ1-5	TGTGCCAGCAGTGAAGGACACCTTAGCAATCAGCCCCAGCATTTT	CASSEGHLSNQPQHF
TRBV27	NA	NA	TRBJ2-2	TGTGCCAGCAGCCGATCGTCCGGGGGAGGAAACACCGGGGAGCTGTTTTTT	CASSRSSGGGNTGELFF
TRBV7-6	TRBD1	NA	TRBJ2-3	TGTGCCAGCAGCTTAGGTGTGGGACAGGGTACAGATACGCAGTATTTT	CASSLGVGQGTDTQYF
TRBV7-3	NA	NA	TRBJ2-3	TGTGCCAGCAGCTTAATTGGCGGGAGCACAGATACGCAGTATTTT	CASSLIGGSTDTQYF
TRBV7-9	NA	NA	TRBJ2-7	TGTGCCAGCAGCTTAGGGGTCGAGCAGTACTTC	CASSLGVEQYF
TRBV28	NA	NA	TRBJ1-2	TGTGCCAGCAGTTTTGGGCGGATCTATGGCTACACCTTC	CASSFGRIYGYTF
TRBV7-2	TRBD2	NA	TRBJ2-3	TGTGCCAGCAGCGCCGGGACTAGCAAGGGTACGCAGTATTTT	CASSAGTSKGTQYF
TRBV20-1	NA	NA	TRBJ2-2	TGCAGTGCCCTCACCGCTTGGGGGGCCGGGTCCACCGGGGAGCTGTTTTTT	CSALTAWGAGSTGELFF
TRBV19	NA	NA	TRBJ1-2	TGTGCCAGTAGTCGGCAGGGGTCTGGTGGCTACACCTTC	CASSRQGSGGYTF
TRBV28	TRBD1	NA	TRBJ2-3	TGTGCCAGTACAGGGGCGGCAGATACGCAGTATTTT	CASTGAADTQYF
TRBV6-5	TRBD1	NA	TRBJ2-7	TGTGCCAGCAGTTCCCCGAACAGGGGAACCGACGAGCAGTACTTC	CASSSPNRGTDEQYF
TRBV19	NA	few	TRBJ2-3	TGTGCCAGTAGTAACGGGGCCTTCGGAGCAGATACGCAGTATTTT	CASSNGAFGADTQYF
TRBV24-1	NA	NA	TRBJ1-5	TGTGCCACCAGTGATTCAAGAAAAGTGCAGGGCAATCAGCCCCAGCATTTT	CATSDSRKVQGNQPQHF
TRBV7-7	NA	NA	TRBJ2-2	TGTGCCAGCAGTCAACGGGCGAGCGGGGAGCTGTTTTTT	CASSQRASGELFF
TRBV24-1	NA	NA	TRBJ2-3	TGTGCCACCAGTGCCCCCAGTCGGCCAGATACGCAGTATTTT	CATSAPSRPDTQYF
TRBV6-2/TRBV6-3	NA	NA	TRBJ1-2	TGTGCCAGCAGTTACTCGGGCAGGACCCACGGCTACACCTTC	CASSYSGRTHGYTF
TRBV7-9	TRBD1	NA	TRBJ1-4	TGTGCCAGCAGCTATACCCCGGGACAGGGTGAAGAAAAACTGTTTTTT	CASSYTPGQGEEKLFF
TRBV19	NA	NA	TRBJ2-1	TGTGCCACACGCCGACAGGACACCAATGAGCAGTTCTTC	CATRRQDTNEQFF
TRBV28	NA	NA	TRBJ1-1	TGTGCCAGCCAGCTTGGGACCGCCTTGGGTGAAGCTTTCTTT	CASQLGTALGEAFF
TRBV27	NA	few	TRBJ2-7	TGTGCCAGCAGCCCTCGTCTGGGCGAGCAGTACTTC	CASSPRLGEQYF
TRBV28	TRBD1	NA	TRBJ1-5	TGTGCCAGCAGAAGCCCGGGACAGGTGGATCAGCCCCAGCATTTT	CASRSPGQVDQPQHF
TRBV20-1	NA	few	TRBJ1-2	TGCAGTGCTAGAGGGGCGACAGGTGCGAACTATGGCTACACCTTC	CSARGATGANYGYTF
TRBV4-1	NA	NA	TRBJ2-5	TGCGCCAGCAGCCAGGCGACCCCAGAGACCCAGTACTTC	CASSQATPETQYF
TRBV28	TRBD1	NA	TRBJ1-1	TGTGCCAGCAGTTTACCAGGGGGGTTCACTGAAGCTTTCTTT	CASSLPGGFTEAFF
TRBV6-1	NA	few	TRBJ1-1	TGTGCCAGCAGTCTCGTCTGGAACACTGAAGCTTTCTTT	CASSLVWNTEAFF
TRBV5-3	TRBD1	NA	TRBJ2-7	TGTGCCAGCAGCTTCCGGGACAGGGTGCAGCAGTACTTC	CASSFRDRVQQYF
TRBV19	NA	NA	TRBJ2-7	TGTGCCAGTAGTATCGGTAGCGCCTCCTACGAGCAGTACTTC	CASSIGSASYEQYF